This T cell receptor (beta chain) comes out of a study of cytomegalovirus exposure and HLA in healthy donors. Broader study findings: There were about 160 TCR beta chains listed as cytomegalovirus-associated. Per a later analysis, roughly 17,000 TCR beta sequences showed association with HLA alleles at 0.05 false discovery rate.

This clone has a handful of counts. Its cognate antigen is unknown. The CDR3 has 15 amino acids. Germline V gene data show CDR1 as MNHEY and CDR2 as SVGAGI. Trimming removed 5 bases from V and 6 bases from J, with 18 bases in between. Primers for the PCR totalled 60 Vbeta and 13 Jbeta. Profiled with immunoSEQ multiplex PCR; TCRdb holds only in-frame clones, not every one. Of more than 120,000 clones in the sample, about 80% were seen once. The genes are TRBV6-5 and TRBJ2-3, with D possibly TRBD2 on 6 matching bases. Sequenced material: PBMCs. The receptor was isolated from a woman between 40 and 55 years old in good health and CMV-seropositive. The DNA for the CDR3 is TGTGCCAGCAGTCCAGCAGTGGGAGGAAGGGATACGCAGTATTTT. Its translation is CASSPAVGGRDTQYF.